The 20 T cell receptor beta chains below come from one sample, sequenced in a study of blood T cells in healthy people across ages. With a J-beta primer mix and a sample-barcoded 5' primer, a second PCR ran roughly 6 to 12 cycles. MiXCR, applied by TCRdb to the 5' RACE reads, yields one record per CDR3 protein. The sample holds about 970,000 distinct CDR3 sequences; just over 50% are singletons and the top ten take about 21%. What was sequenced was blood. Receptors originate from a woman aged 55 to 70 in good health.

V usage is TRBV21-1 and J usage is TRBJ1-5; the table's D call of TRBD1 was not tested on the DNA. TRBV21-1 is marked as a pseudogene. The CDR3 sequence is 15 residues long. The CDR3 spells CASSARQDSNQPQHF. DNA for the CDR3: TGTGCCAGCAGCGCCAGACAGGATAGCAATCAGCCCCAGCATTTT.

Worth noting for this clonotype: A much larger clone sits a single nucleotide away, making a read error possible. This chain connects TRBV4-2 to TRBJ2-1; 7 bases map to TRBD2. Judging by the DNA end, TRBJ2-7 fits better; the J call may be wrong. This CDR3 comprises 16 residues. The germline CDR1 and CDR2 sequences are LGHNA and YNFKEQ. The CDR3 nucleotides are TGTGCCAGCAGCCAAGTGGGCGGGAGCTCCTACAATGAGCAGTACTTC. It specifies CASSQVGGSSYNEQYF.

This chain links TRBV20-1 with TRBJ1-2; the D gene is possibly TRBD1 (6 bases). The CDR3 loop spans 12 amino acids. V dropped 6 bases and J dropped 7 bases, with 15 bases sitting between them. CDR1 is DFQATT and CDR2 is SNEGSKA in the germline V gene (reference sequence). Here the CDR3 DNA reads TGCAGTGCCCTAGGACAGTACGGTGGCTACACCTTC. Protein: CSALGQYGGYTF.

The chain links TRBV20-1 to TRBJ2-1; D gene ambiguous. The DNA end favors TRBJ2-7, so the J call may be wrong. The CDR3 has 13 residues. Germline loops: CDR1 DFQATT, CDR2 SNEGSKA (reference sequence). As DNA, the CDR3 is TGCAGTGCTCCTGGTAGGACCTACAATGAGCAGTACTTC. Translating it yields CSAPGRTYNEQYF.

The CDR3 DNA reads TGTGCCAGCAGTGAAGCGCTTCGCGCCTACGAGCAGTACTTC. The encoded protein is CASSEALRAYEQYF. This chain connects TRBV2 to TRBJ2-7; D unresolved. The germline V gene encodes CDR1 SNHLY and CDR2 FYNNEI. Trimming removed 0 bases from V and 2 bases from J, with 8 bases in between. This CDR3 contains 14 residues.

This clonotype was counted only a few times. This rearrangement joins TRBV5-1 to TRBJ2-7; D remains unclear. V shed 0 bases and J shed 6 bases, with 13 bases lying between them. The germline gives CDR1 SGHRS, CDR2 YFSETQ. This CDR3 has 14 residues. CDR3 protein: CASSLDSGLGEQYF. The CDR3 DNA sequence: TGCGCCAGCAGCTTGGACTCAGGTCTAGGCGAGCAGTACTTC.

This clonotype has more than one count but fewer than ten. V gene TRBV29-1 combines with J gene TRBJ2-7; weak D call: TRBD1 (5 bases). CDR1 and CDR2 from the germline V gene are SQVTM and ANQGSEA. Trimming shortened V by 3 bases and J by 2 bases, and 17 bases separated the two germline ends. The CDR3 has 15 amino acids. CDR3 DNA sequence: TGCAGCGTTGATACTGCCAGGGCTGGGCCCTACGAGCAGTACTTC. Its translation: CSVDTARAGPYEQYF.

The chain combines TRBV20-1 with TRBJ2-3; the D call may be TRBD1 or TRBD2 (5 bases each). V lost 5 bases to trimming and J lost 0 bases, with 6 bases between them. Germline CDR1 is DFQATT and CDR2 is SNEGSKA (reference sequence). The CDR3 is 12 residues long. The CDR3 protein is CSAGGSTDTQYF. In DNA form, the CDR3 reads TGCAGTGCTGGGGGAAGCACAGATACGCAGTATTTT.

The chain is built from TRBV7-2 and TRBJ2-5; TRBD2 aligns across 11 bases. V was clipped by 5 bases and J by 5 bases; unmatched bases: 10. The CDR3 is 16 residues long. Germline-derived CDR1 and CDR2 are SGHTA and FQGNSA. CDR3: CASSVDLAGGGETQYF. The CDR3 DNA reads TGTGCCAGCAGCGTCGATCTAGCGGGAGGAGGGGAGACCCAGTACTTC.

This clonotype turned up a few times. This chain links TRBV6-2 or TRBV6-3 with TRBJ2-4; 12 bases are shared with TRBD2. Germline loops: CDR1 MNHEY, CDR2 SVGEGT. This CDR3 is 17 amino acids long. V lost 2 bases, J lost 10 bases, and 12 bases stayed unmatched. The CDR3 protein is CASSYGGSGLAGLIQYF. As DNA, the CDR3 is TGTGCCAGCAGTTACGGAGGGTCCGGACTAGCGGGGCTTATTCAGTACTTC.

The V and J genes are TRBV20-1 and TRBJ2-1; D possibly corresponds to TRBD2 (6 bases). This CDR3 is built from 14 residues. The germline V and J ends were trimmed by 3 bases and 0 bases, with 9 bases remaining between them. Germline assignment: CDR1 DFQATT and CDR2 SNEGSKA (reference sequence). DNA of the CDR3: TGCAGTGCTAGTAGCGGAAACTCCTACAATGAGCAGTTCTTC. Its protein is CSASSGNSYNEQFF.

DNA of the CDR3: TGCGCCAGCAGCCTAGGGAAAGGGAGAATCTACGAGCAGTACTTC. This gives the protein CASSLGKGRIYEQYF. The chain couples TRBV4-1 to TRBJ2-7, with a possible D match to TRBD2 (5 bases). Germline assignment: CDR1 MGHRA and CDR2 YSYEKL. V was cut by 4 bases and J by 3 bases, with 16 bases left in between. CDR3 length: 15 amino acids.

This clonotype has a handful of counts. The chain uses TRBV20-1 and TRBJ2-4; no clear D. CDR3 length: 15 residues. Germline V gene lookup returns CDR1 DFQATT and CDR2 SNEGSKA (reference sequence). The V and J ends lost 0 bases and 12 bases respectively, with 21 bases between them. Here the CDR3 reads CSARDPSRTTTNQYF. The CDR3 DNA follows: TGCAGTGCTAGAGATCCAAGCAGGACGACGACGAATCAGTACTTC.

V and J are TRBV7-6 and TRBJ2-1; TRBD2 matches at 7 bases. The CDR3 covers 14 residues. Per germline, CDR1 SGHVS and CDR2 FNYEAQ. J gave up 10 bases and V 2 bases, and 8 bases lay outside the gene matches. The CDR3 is CASSLITSVAEQFF. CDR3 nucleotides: TGTGCCAGCAGCTTAATTACTAGCGTAGCCGAGCAGTTCTTC.

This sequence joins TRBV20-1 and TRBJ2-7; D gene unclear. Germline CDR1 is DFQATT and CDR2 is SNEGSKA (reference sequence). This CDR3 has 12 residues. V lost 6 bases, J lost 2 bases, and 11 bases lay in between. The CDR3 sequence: CSASFATYEQYF. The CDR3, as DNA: TGCAGTGCCTCCTTCGCAACCTACGAGCAGTACTTC.

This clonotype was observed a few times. The CDR3 bases are TGTGCCAGCAGTTACAGGGACGACACTGAAGCTTTCTTT. This translates into CASSYRDDTEAFF. The chain is built from TRBV6-6 and TRBJ1-1; possible D gene TRBD1, 5 bases. Germline values: CDR1 MNHNY, CDR2 SVGAGI (reference sequence). This CDR3 comprises 13 residues. V lost 2 bases, J lost 3 bases, and 7 bases lay in between.

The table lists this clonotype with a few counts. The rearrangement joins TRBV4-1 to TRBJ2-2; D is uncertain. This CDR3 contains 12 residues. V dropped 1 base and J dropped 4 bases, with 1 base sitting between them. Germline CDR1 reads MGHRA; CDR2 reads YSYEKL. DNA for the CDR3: TGCGCCAGCAGCCAAGTCACCGGGGAGCTGTTTTTT. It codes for CASSQVTGELFF.

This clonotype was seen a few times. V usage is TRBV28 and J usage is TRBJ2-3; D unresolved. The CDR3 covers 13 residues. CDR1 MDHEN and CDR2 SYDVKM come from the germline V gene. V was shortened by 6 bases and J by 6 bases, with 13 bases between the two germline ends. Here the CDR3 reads CASSYTALDTQYF. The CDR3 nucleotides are TGTGCCAGCAGCTATACGGCCCTGGATACGCAGTATTTT.

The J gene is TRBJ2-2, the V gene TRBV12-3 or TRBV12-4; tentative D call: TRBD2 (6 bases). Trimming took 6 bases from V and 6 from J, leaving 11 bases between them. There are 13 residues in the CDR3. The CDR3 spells CASSRLVAGELFF. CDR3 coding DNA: TGTGCCAGCAGCCGACTAGTGGCCGGGGAGCTGTTTTTT.

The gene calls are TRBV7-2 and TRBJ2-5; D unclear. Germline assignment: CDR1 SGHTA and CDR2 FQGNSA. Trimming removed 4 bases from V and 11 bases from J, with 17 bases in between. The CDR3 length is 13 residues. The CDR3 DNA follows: TGTGCCAGCAGCTCCAACCTTTGGAATGAGCAGTACTTC. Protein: CASSSNLWNEQYF.